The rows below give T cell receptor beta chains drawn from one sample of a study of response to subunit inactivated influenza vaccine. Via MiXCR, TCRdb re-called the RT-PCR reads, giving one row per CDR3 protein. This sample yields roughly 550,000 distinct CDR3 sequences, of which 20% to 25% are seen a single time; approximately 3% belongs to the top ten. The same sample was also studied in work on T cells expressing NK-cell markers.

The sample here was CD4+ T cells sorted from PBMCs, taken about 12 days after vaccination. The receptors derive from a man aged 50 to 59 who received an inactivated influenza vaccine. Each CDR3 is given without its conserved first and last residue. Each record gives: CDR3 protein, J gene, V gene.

ASSPTRGGRDGYT | TRBJ1-2 | TRBV7-8
ASSFGGLADTQY | TRBJ2-3 | TRBV12-3/TRBV12-4
ATSVAKETQY | TRBJ2-5 | TRBV15
AISGTGEDTQY | TRBJ2-3 | TRBV10-3
SAIGETNEKLF | TRBJ1-4 | TRBV20-1
ASSQDQSQLGNTIY | TRBJ1-3 | TRBV4-2
ASGTGATDTQY | TRBJ2-3 | TRBV19
ALKGDLSGNTIY | TRBJ1-3 | TRBV10-3
ASSLWSHEQF | TRBJ2-1 | TRBV12-3/TRBV12-4
ASRESGRVVETQY | TRBJ2-5 | TRBV7-3
ASSYGADGYT | TRBJ1-2 | TRBV6-6
ASSPLIGQGTYEQY | TRBJ2-7 | TRBV7-2
ASSSRTNYGYT | TRBJ1-2 | TRBV5-6
ASSRIPGISYEQY | TRBJ2-7 | TRBV5-1
ASSMTSGYDNEQF | TRBJ2-1 | TRBV12-3/TRBV12-4
AITPGRTLGEQY | TRBJ2-7 | TRBV10-3
ASSPMGQGALGANVLT | TRBJ2-6 | TRBV18
SARLAGVPDTQY | TRBJ2-3 | TRBV20-1
SAIPGQGAPETQY | TRBJ2-5 | TRBV20-1
ASREGSRGTEAF | TRBJ1-1 | TRBV28
ASSLGSGLAGVYGQY | TRBJ2-7 | TRBV28
SASGVDTQY | TRBJ2-3 | TRBV20-1
ASSLPGGAYEQY | TRBJ2-7 | TRBV12-3/TRBV12-4
ASSHNRGNEQF | TRBJ2-1 | TRBV5-1
ASSLQGRGTEAF | TRBJ1-1 | TRBV7-9
ASSLSTSGFTGELF | TRBJ2-2 | TRBV7-2
ASSPGQGGRVKLF | TRBJ1-4 | TRBV12-3/TRBV12-4
ASSQELYQETQY | TRBJ2-5 | TRBV4-1
ASSPRGQGNEQF | TRBJ2-1 | TRBV18
ASSRYRARRGEQF | TRBJ2-1 | TRBV21-1
ASSDPGQGATEAF | TRBJ1-1 | TRBV7-9
ASHRTGVSRTF | TRBJ1-4 | TRBV12-3/TRBV12-4
ASNDGGSYNEQF | TRBJ2-1 | TRBV5-1
ASSRKTDSPLH | TRBJ1-6 | TRBV12-3/TRBV12-4
ASSEDGGAQETQY | TRBJ2-5 | TRBV10-2
AISERQEPTEAF | TRBJ1-1 | TRBV10-3
ASSRGRLETQY | TRBJ2-5 | TRBV7-2
ASSSGQAGDTQY | TRBJ2-3 | TRBV5-1
SASLGRDNEQF | TRBJ2-1 | TRBV20-1
ASSEGRSGPYNEQF | TRBJ2-1 | TRBV6-2/TRBV6-3
SATAETQY | TRBJ2-5 | TRBV20-1
ASSGWGSYEQY | TRBJ2-7 | TRBV9
ASSRGPANIQY | TRBJ2-4 | TRBV12-3/TRBV12-4
SAKPRSTGELF | TRBJ2-2 | TRBV20-1
ASSSTRADRGRGGYT | TRBJ1-2 | TRBV7-9
ASSSTGGDLTQY | TRBJ2-5 | TRBV11-1
ASNEDSHSGNTIY | TRBJ1-3 | TRBV6-2/TRBV6-3
ASSLPTGMGNTEAF | TRBJ1-1 | TRBV5-1
ASSLDAVQY | TRBJ2-7 | TRBV7-9